This is a list of T cell receptor beta chains from one sample in a study of shared clonotypes between healthy human individuals. The method was immunoSEQ multiplex PCR; TCRdb's version includes in-frame clones alone and lacks a portion of them. This sample yields 2 million to 2.5 million clones, of which approximately 94% are seen a single time; roughly 0.13% belongs to the top ten. The material sequenced was naive CD4+ T cells sorted from blood. Receptor source: a man between 18 and 35 years old in good health. CDR3s include the opening cysteine and the closing phenylalanine or tryptophan. The D gene is left open where the match is weak. Clone size is shown for a subset of rows, as once, few, many or a class of expanded clone.

CDR3aa: CASRAGTSFGPSEQYF
CDR3nt: TGCGCCAGCAGGGCCGGGACTAGCTTCGGGCCGAGCGAGCAGTACTTC
d_gene: TRBD2
v_gene: TRBV10-1
j_gene: TRBJ2-7
abundance: -

CDR3aa: CASSDRIGELFF
CDR3nt: TGTGCCAGCAGTGATAGGATCGGGGAGCTGTTTTTT
d_gene: -
v_gene: TRBV2
j_gene: TRBJ2-2
abundance: -

CDR3aa: CSVGRGGKYQETQYF
CDR3nt: TGCAGCGTTGGTAGAGGGGGGAAGTACCAGGAGACCCAGTACTTC
d_gene: -
v_gene: TRBV29-1
j_gene: TRBJ2-5
abundance: -

CDR3aa: CASSQDRGSRLLNEQFF
CDR3nt: TGTGCCAGCAGCCAGGACAGGGGATCACGGCTGCTTAATGAGCAGTTCTTC
d_gene: TRBD1
v_gene: TRBV28
j_gene: TRBJ2-1
abundance: -

CDR3aa: CAISESGTATGELFF
CDR3nt: TGTGCCATCAGTGAGTCCGGGACAGCCACCGGGGAGCTGTTTTTT
d_gene: TRBD1
v_gene: TRBV10-3
j_gene: TRBJ2-2
abundance: -

CDR3aa: CASSLTQMDSGNTIYF
CDR3nt: TGTGCCAGCAGTTTAACGCAGATGGACTCTGGAAACACCATATATTTT
d_gene: -
v_gene: TRBV28
j_gene: TRBJ1-3
abundance: -

CDR3aa: CASSFRRDRANQPQHF
CDR3nt: TGTGCCAGCAGCTTTCGCCGGGACAGGGCGAATCAGCCCCAGCATTTT
d_gene: TRBD1
v_gene: TRBV7-2
j_gene: TRBJ1-5
abundance: -

CDR3aa: CASSWARIAGANVLTF
CDR3nt: TGTGCCAGCAGCTGGGCCCGGATCGCTGGGGCCAACGTCCTGACTTTC
d_gene: -
v_gene: TRBV5-6
j_gene: TRBJ2-6
abundance: -

CDR3aa: CAFRRGFDEQFF
CDR3nt: TGTGCCTTTCGGCGGGGGTTCGATGAGCAGTTCTTC
d_gene: TRBD2
v_gene: TRBV30
j_gene: TRBJ2-1
abundance: -

CDR3aa: CASSLAAGAGNEKLFF
CDR3nt: TGCGCCAGCAGCTTGGCCGCGGGGGCAGGGAATGAAAAACTGTTTTTT
d_gene: -
v_gene: TRBV5-1
j_gene: TRBJ1-4
abundance: -

CDR3aa: CASSPWDRGRTEAFF
CDR3nt: TGTGCCAGCAGCCCCTGGGACAGGGGGAGAACTGAAGCTTTCTTT
d_gene: TRBD1
v_gene: TRBV11-2
j_gene: TRBJ1-1
abundance: -

CDR3aa: CASSPDRAYTQYF
CDR3nt: TGTGCCAGCAGCCCCGACAGGGCCTATACGCAGTATTTT
d_gene: TRBD1
v_gene: TRBV7-2
j_gene: TRBJ2-3
abundance: -

CDR3aa: CASSEEINTGELFF
CDR3nt: TGTGCCAGCAGTGAAGAAATAAACACCGGGGAGCTGTTTTTT
d_gene: -
v_gene: TRBV2
j_gene: TRBJ2-2
abundance: -

CDR3aa: CASSDRRSGILF
CDR3nt: TGTGCCAGCAGCGATAGAAGGTCAGGAATCCTCTTC
d_gene: -
v_gene: TRBV9
j_gene: TRBJ2-1
abundance: -

CDR3aa: CASSLEGTARNTEAFF
CDR3nt: TGCGCCAGCAGCTTGGAAGGGACAGCGAGGAACACTGAAGCTTTCTTT
d_gene: TRBD1
v_gene: TRBV5-1
j_gene: TRBJ1-1
abundance: -

CDR3aa: CASSDPGHTNYGYTF
CDR3nt: TGTGCCAGCAGCGATCCGGGACATACTAACTATGGCTACACCTTC
d_gene: -
v_gene: TRBV6-1
j_gene: TRBJ1-2
abundance: -

CDR3aa: CASSILAGEGEQYF
CDR3nt: TGTGCCAGTAGTATACTAGCGGGAGAGGGTGAGCAGTACTTC
d_gene: TRBD2
v_gene: TRBV19
j_gene: TRBJ2-7
abundance: -

CDR3aa: CASSSLGTTNTEAFF
CDR3nt: TGCGCCAGCAGCTCTCTAGGGACAACGAACACTGAAGCTTTCTTT
d_gene: -
v_gene: TRBV5-1
j_gene: TRBJ1-1
abundance: -

CDR3aa: CASFLAGGTYEQYF
CDR3nt: TGTGCCAGCTTTCTGGCAGGGGGCACCTACGAGCAGTACTTC
d_gene: TRBD1
v_gene: TRBV18
j_gene: TRBJ2-7
abundance: -

CDR3aa: CASSLSSSEKLFF
CDR3nt: TGTGCCAGCAGCTTGAGTAGTTCTGAAAAACTGTTTTTT
d_gene: -
v_gene: TRBV7-9
j_gene: TRBJ1-4
abundance: -

CDR3aa: CAWSSDSHEQYF
CDR3nt: TGTGCCTGGAGCTCCGACAGCCACGAGCAGTACTTC
d_gene: -
v_gene: TRBV30
j_gene: TRBJ2-7
abundance: -

CDR3aa: CASRILMGPYEQYF
CDR3nt: TGTGCCAGCAGAATCTTGATGGGGCCCTACGAGCAGTACTTC
d_gene: -
v_gene: TRBV6-5
j_gene: TRBJ2-7
abundance: -

CDR3aa: CASRRDRVHSPLHF
CDR3nt: TGTGCCAGCAGGAGGGACAGGGTCCATTCACCCCTCCACTTT
d_gene: TRBD1
v_gene: TRBV2
j_gene: TRBJ1-6
abundance: -

CDR3aa: CGTREDAATEAFF
CDR3nt: TGCGGAACCAGGGAGGACGCGGCCACTGAAGCTTTCTTT
d_gene: -
v_gene: TRBV5-1
j_gene: TRBJ1-1
abundance: once

CDR3aa: CASSLGLPNEKLFF
CDR3nt: TGTGCCAGCTCACTGGGGCTCCCTAATGAAAAACTGTTTTTT
d_gene: -
v_gene: TRBV18
j_gene: TRBJ1-4
abundance: -

CDR3aa: CASSLYSDRVNTDTQYF
CDR3nt: TGCGCCAGCAGCTTATACAGTGACAGGGTTAACACAGATACGCAGTATTTT
d_gene: TRBD1
v_gene: TRBV5-1
j_gene: TRBJ2-3
abundance: -

CDR3aa: CASRVGHPSSYEQYF
CDR3nt: TGTGCCAGCAGGGTAGGGCACCCAAGCTCCTACGAGCAGTACTTC
d_gene: -
v_gene: TRBV6-1
j_gene: TRBJ2-7
abundance: -

CDR3aa: CASRSTGADTQYF
CDR3nt: TGTGCCAGCAGATCTACAGGGGCAGATACGCAGTATTTT
d_gene: TRBD1
v_gene: TRBV7-2
j_gene: TRBJ2-3
abundance: -

CDR3aa: CASSFLGADTQYF
CDR3nt: TGTGCCAGCAGTTTCCTCGGGGCAGATACGCAGTATTTT
d_gene: -
v_gene: TRBV27
j_gene: TRBJ2-3
abundance: -

CDR3aa: CASSSGLTTDTQYF
CDR3nt: TGCGCCAGCAGTTCTGGACTAACCACAGATACGCAGTATTTT
d_gene: -
v_gene: TRBV5-1
j_gene: TRBJ2-3
abundance: -

CDR3aa: CASSLSGSYNEQFF
CDR3nt: TGTGCCAGCAGCCTTAGCGGGAGCTACAATGAGCAGTTCTTC
d_gene: TRBD2
v_gene: TRBV11-2
j_gene: TRBJ2-1
abundance: -

CDR3aa: CASSLGLQGNTEAFF
CDR3nt: TGTGCCAGCTCACTTGGCCTACAGGGGAACACTGAAGCTTTCTTT
d_gene: -
v_gene: TRBV18
j_gene: TRBJ1-1
abundance: -

CDR3aa: CASSVGRQAQYNEQFF
CDR3nt: TGTGCCAGCAGCGTAGGTCGACAGGCCCAATACAATGAGCAGTTCTTC
d_gene: -
v_gene: TRBV9
j_gene: TRBJ2-1
abundance: once

CDR3aa: CASSSGGLDSYEQYF
CDR3nt: TGTGCCAGCAGTTCCGGAGGGTTGGACTCCTACGAGCAGTACTTC
d_gene: -
v_gene: TRBV28
j_gene: TRBJ2-7
abundance: -

CDR3aa: CASIGAGDRETQYF
CDR3nt: TGTGCCAGCATCGGGGCGGGAGATCGAGAGACCCAGTACTTC
d_gene: TRBD2
v_gene: TRBV7-8
j_gene: TRBJ2-5
abundance: once

CDR3aa: CATSRDSGGARTQYF
CDR3nt: TGTGCCACCAGCAGAGATAGCGGGGGGGCCCGGACCCAGTACTTC
d_gene: TRBD2
v_gene: TRBV15
j_gene: TRBJ2-5
abundance: -

CDR3aa: CASSVDRSGEQFF
CDR3nt: TGTGCCAGCAGCGTAGACAGGTCGGGTGAGCAGTTCTTC
d_gene: -
v_gene: TRBV9
j_gene: TRBJ2-1
abundance: -

CDR3aa: CASSLTGRKNQPQHF
CDR3nt: TGTGCCAGCAGCTTAACAGGGCGCAAGAATCAGCCCCAGCATTTT
d_gene: -
v_gene: TRBV11-2
j_gene: TRBJ1-5
abundance: -

CDR3aa: CASSLDSPANTGELFF
CDR3nt: TGCGCCAGCAGCTTGGACAGCCCCGCGAACACCGGGGAGCTGTTTTTT
d_gene: -
v_gene: TRBV5-1
j_gene: TRBJ2-2
abundance: -

CDR3aa: CASSPRQGGTEAFF
CDR3nt: TGTGCCAGCTCACCGAGGCAGGGGGGCACTGAAGCTTTCTTT
d_gene: TRBD1
v_gene: TRBV18
j_gene: TRBJ1-1
abundance: -

CDR3aa: CASSPGSGDYNEQFF
CDR3nt: TGTGCCAGCAGCCCTGGATCGGGGGACTACAATGAGCAGTTCTTC
d_gene: -
v_gene: TRBV9
j_gene: TRBJ2-1
abundance: -

CDR3aa: CASSSTGGTYEQYF
CDR3nt: TGTGCCAGCAGCTCGACAGGTGGAACCTACGAGCAGTACTTC
d_gene: -
v_gene: TRBV6-5
j_gene: TRBJ2-7
abundance: -

CDR3aa: CASSEGYIPLSGNTIYF
CDR3nt: TGTGCCAGCAGTGAAGGGTATATCCCTCTTTCCGGAAACACCATATATTTT
d_gene: -
v_gene: TRBV6-1
j_gene: TRBJ1-3
abundance: once

CDR3aa: CASRTSLWRGAGQPQHF
CDR3nt: TGTGCCAGCAGGACCTCCTTGTGGAGGGGGGCTGGACAGCCCCAGCATTTT
d_gene: -
v_gene: TRBV28
j_gene: TRBJ1-5
abundance: -

CDR3aa: CASSPRLAGDNEQFF
CDR3nt: TGTGCCAGCTCACCACGACTAGCGGGAGACAATGAGCAGTTCTTC
d_gene: TRBD2
v_gene: TRBV18
j_gene: TRBJ2-1
abundance: -

CDR3aa: CASSFQGGGTEAFF
CDR3nt: TGCGCCAGCAGCTTCCAGGGAGGAGGCACTGAAGCTTTCTTT
d_gene: -
v_gene: TRBV5-1
j_gene: TRBJ1-1
abundance: -